This T cell receptor (beta chain) was found in a study of cytomegalovirus exposure and HLA in healthy donors. PCR used 60 Vbeta primers and 13 Jbeta primers. Original methodology: About 11 million shared chains were among the approximately 87 million unique TCR beta chains that a later analysis counted. TCRdb's table, derived via immunoSEQ multiplex PCR, lists solely in-frame clones and lacks some. V, J and clone size are taken as reported in that table, and D and trimming were inferred from the DNA itself. This table has about 110,000 clones, less than 85% appearing once. Study observations and caveats: TCR beta chain V- and J-gene trimming was linked, in a later analysis, to a missense variant in DCLRE1C. In a later analysis, several top co-occurrence clusters appeared linked to parvovirus B19, influenza, CMV and Epstein-Barr virus. Versus the roughly 640-donor mean, an Asian-associated ancestry cluster reportedly showed fewer N-insertions in a later analysis.

This clone was counted a single time. Its antigen remains unidentified. The sequence derives from a man in his thirties or forties in good health and CMV-seropositive. Sequences were obtained from PBMCs.

CDR3 nucleotides: TGTGCCAGCAGCCTGGGACAGGTACGTCCCTACGAGCAGTACTTC. Residues: CASSLGQVRPYEQYF. The J gene is TRBJ2-7, the V gene TRBV7-9; 8 bases are shared with TRBD1. Trimming took 5 bases from V and 2 from J; bases not matched to a gene: 8. The CDR3 runs to 15 residues. The germline V gene encodes CDR1 SEHNR and CDR2 FQNEAQ (reference sequence).